The present entry profiles one T cell receptor (beta chain) with its context. This sample is drawn from a study of blood T cell repertoires in COVID-19. Overall study: Acute and convalescent COVID-19 specimens originated in the United States, Italy and Spain.

Data came from immunoSEQ multiplex PCR; TCRdb stores just in-frame clones and leaves some out. There are 200,000 or so clones in the sample; about four fifths occur only once, and around 12% lies in the top ten. The Seattle patients, enrolled during active infection, were followed longitudinally. Sequencing used peripheral blood. This sequence was found in a woman older than 75 with COVID-19, enrolled during active disease.

The CDR3: CASSLETRDEQFF. The CDR3 nucleotides are TGTGCCAGCAGCCTGGAAACTAGAGATGAGCAGTTCTTC. The gene calls are TRBV7-2 and TRBJ2-1, with a weak D call TRBD2 (5 bases). The length of the CDR3 is 13 residues. Germline V lookup: CDR1 SGHTA, CDR2 FQGNSA. Trimming stripped 5 bases from V and 8 bases from J, with 13 bases between.